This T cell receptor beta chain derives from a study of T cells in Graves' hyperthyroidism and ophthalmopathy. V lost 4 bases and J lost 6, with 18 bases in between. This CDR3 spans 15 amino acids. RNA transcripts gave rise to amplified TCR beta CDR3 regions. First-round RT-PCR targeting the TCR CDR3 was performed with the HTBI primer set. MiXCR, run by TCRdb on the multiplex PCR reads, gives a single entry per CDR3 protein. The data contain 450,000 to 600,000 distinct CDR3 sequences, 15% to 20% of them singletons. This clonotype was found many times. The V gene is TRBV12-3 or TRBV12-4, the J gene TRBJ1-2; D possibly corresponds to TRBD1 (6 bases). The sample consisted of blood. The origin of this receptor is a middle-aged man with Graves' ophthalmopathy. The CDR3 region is CASSSRNPGDNGYTF. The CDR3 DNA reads TGTGCCAGCAGTTCCCGGAATCCAGGGGATAATGGCTACACCTTC.